This entry concerns a single T cell receptor beta chain. This could be a read error, since a much larger clone is one nucleotide away. Amplification of TCR alpha and beta CDR3 regions from RNA used iRepertoire nested multiplex PCR. TCRdb recomputed calls from the multiplex PCR reads with MiXCR, one row per CDR3 protein. This sample carries 93,000 or so distinct CDR3 sequences, 29% of them seen once, and the ten largest clones take roughly 46%. This record belongs to a study of glioma-infiltrating T cells. The CDR3 consists of 13 residues. Deletions cut 6 bases from V and 1 base from J, with 9 bases between. CDR1 is MDHEN and CDR2 is SYDVKM in the germline V gene.

This TCR derives from a human donor with low-grade glioma or glioblastoma, undergoing nonglioma brain surgery, or in good health (not recorded which). Sequenced input: glioma tissue, nonneoplastic brain tissue, or PBMCs (not recorded which). This chain connects TRBV28 to TRBJ1-1; no reliable D call. The DNA of the CDR3 is TGTGCCAGCAGGAGGGTACAGAACACTGAAGCTTTCTTT. This translates into CASRRVQNTEAFF.